This T cell receptor beta chain comes out of a study of T cells in Graves' hyperthyroidism and ophthalmopathy. The CDR3 extends over 16 amino acids. With 4 bases removed from V and 0 bases from J, the gap between germline ends came to 13 bases. CDR1 and CDR2 from the germline V gene are MDHEN and SYDVKM. Amplification yielded TCR beta CDR3 regions, with RNA transcripts as the source. With the HTBI primer set, the TCR CDR3 went through a first round of RT-PCR. TCRdb independently ran MiXCR on the multiplex PCR reads; one entry per CDR3 protein. The table lists 600,000 or so distinct CDR3 sequences, around 15% of them singletons. For Graves' hyperthyroidism to be stable, ophthalmopathy could not progress within 18 months. A patient was excluded if there was uncontrolled infection, other autoimmune disease, pregnancy or lactation. This clonotype was observed many times.

The chain couples TRBV28 to TRBJ2-1; D call uncertain. Sequences were obtained from blood. The sequence was obtained from a woman in her twenties or thirties with Graves' hyperthyroidism. Here the CDR3 reads CASSSPLESSYNEQFF. The CDR3 DNA sequence: TGTGCCAGCAGTTCTCCCTTGGAGAGCTCCTACAATGAGCAGTTCTTC.